Listed below are T cell receptor beta chains from one sample, sequenced in a study of cytomegalovirus exposure and HLA in healthy donors. The data were produced by immunoSEQ multiplex PCR, yet TCRdb's version contains in-frame clones alone and is incomplete. Of tens of thousands of clones listed, 67% are singletons. The sample comprised PBMCs. The receptors come from a man under 40 in good health and CMV-seronegative. Both conserved end residues are part of each CDR3. Fields, in order: J gene, V gene, clone size, D gene, CDR3 DNA, CDR3 protein. D genes are given only for firm matches. Clone size, where shown, is once, few, many, or a class for clones that have expanded.

TRBJ1-1	TRBV5-1	.	TRBD1	TGCGCCAGCAGGTTTACCGCGGGACAGGACACTGAAGCTTTCTTT	CASRFTAGQDTEAFF
TRBJ2-1	TRBV4-1	.	TRBD2	TGCGCCAGCAGCCAAGAATTTCGATCGGGACTAGCGAGATACAATGAGCAGTTCTTC	CASSQEFRSGLARYNEQFF
TRBJ1-1	TRBV7-2	.	.	TGTGCCAGCAGCGTGATCAGGGTCCAGTCAGGGAACACTGAAGCTTTCTTT	CASSVIRVQSGNTEAFF
TRBJ1-1	TRBV6-5	.	.	TGTGCCAGCAGTTACTCACAGGGGAACACTGAAGCTTTCTTT	CASSYSQGNTEAFF
TRBJ1-1	TRBV7-9	.	TRBD1	TGTGCCAGCAGCCTCGGACAGGCGGAAGCTTTCTTT	CASSLGQAEAFF
TRBJ1-3	TRBV7-2	.	.	TGTGCCAGCAGCTCCCGGGGGGCCAGGGGTGGAAACACCATATATTTT	CASSSRGARGGNTIYF
TRBJ2-7	TRBV28	.	.	TGTGCCAGCAGCCCTCCTACAGGGTACTACGAGCAGTACTTC	CASSPPTGYYEQYF
TRBJ1-2	TRBV6-1	.	.	TGTGCCAGCAGGCCGGACAGCTATGGCTACACCTTC	CASRPDSYGYTF
TRBJ1-5	TRBV19	.	.	TGTGCCAGTAACACCTTGGGGGGGTTGAGCAATCAGCCCCAGCATTTT	CASNTLGGLSNQPQHF
TRBJ1-2	TRBV28	.	.	TGTGCCAGCAGTTTGGGGGGAATCTATGGCTACACCTTC	CASSLGGIYGYTF
TRBJ2-1	TRBV19	.	TRBD1	TGTGCCAGTAGTACCCGGGACAGCAATGAGCAGTTCTTC	CASSTRDSNEQFF
TRBJ2-6	TRBV6-1	few	.	TGTGCCAGCAGTGAACAGGACTCTGGGGCCAACGTCCTGACTTTC	CASSEQDSGANVLTF
TRBJ2-1	TRBV5-1	few	.	TGCGCCAGCAGCTTGGTAGTCTTACTTAGCTCCTACAATGAGCAGTTCTTC	CASSLVVLLSSYNEQFF
TRBJ2-7	TRBV28	.	.	TGTGCCAGCAGTTTAATGGCCCAGGGCTACGAGCAGTACTTC	CASSLMAQGYEQYF
TRBJ1-4	TRBV4-2	.	.	TGTGCCAGCAGCCAAGAGGGGGCAACTAATGAAAAGCTGTTTTTT	CASSQEGATNEKLFF
TRBJ2-2	TRBV10-3	few	.	TGTGCCATCAGGGCAGGGGCCGGGGAGCTGTTTTTT	CAIRAGAGELFF
TRBJ2-1	TRBV19	.	.	TGTGCCAGTAGTACACGGGAATGGTACAATGAGCAGTTCTTC	CASSTREWYNEQFF
TRBJ2-5	TRBV7-9	.	.	TGTGCCAGCAGCTTACGTGACAGTGAAGAGACCCAGTACTTC	CASSLRDSEETQYF
TRBJ2-1	TRBV27	.	TRBD2	TGTGCCAGTGGAGCGGGGGCAGAGGCCTACAATGAGCAGTTCTTC	CASGAGAEAYNEQFF
TRBJ1-2	TRBV2	.	.	TGTGCCAGCAGCGAAATACAGGGAAGAAACTTTGGCTACACCTTC	CASSEIQGRNFGYTF
TRBJ1-3	TRBV30	.	.	TGTGCCTGGTATCCAGGGGTCTACCTCTCTGGAAACACCATATATTTT	CAWYPGVYLSGNTIYF
TRBJ2-7	TRBV9	.	.	TGTGCCAGCAGCGCCTTTCCGTCAGGTGTCTCCTACGAGCAGTACTTC	CASSAFPSGVSYEQYF
TRBJ1-5	TRBV30	.	.	TGTGCCTGGAGTAGCGGCAGGGGAGGCAATCAGCCCCAGCATTTT	CAWSSGRGGNQPQHF
TRBJ1-1	TRBV7-8	.	.	TGTGCCAGCAGCTCGATAAGGGGAAACACTGAAGCTTTCTTT	CASSSIRGNTEAFF
TRBJ2-2	TRBV7-3	.	.	TGTGCCAGCAGCCCGATGCTAGCCACAACCGGGGAGCTGTTTTTT	CASSPMLATTGELFF
TRBJ1-1	TRBV27	.	.	TGTGCCAGCAGTTTAACGGGGAACACTGAAGCTTTCTTT	CASSLTGNTEAFF
TRBJ2-5	TRBV4-1	.	.	TGCGCCAGCAGCCAAGGTCGGGTAGGACAAGAGACCCAGTACTTC	CASSQGRVGQETQYF
TRBJ1-1	TRBV2	few	TRBD1	TGTGCCAGCAGCAACAGGGGGCCCTTTGAAGCTTTCTTT	CASSNRGPFEAFF
TRBJ2-7	TRBV2	few	TRBD1	TGTGCCAGCAGCCGGGACAGGGGGCCTCGAAGTTCCTACGAGCAGTACTTC	CASSRDRGPRSSYEQYF
TRBJ1-1	TRBV14	once	.	TGTGCCAGCAGCCTTTCCTACACTGAAGCTTTCTTT	CASSLSYTEAFF
TRBJ1-6	TRBV4-3	.	.	TGCGCCAGCAGCCAAGTAGAGAATTCACCCCTCCACTTT	CASSQVENSPLHF
TRBJ1-1	TRBV4-1	.	.	TGCGCCAGCAGCCGTAACAAGAACACTGAAGCTTTCTTT	CASSRNKNTEAFF
TRBJ1-2	TRBV7-9	.	TRBD1	TGTGCCAGCAGCTTAGTAGGACAGGGGATCGGGACTAACTATGGCTACACCTTC	CASSLVGQGIGTNYGYTF
TRBJ1-5	TRBV6-1	.	TRBD1	TGTGCCAGCAGTATCTACCCGGACAGGGTACAGCCCCAGCATTTT	CASSIYPDRVQPQHF
TRBJ1-4	TRBV7-8	.	TRBD1	TGTGCCAGCAGCTTAACAGGGGATGAAAAACTGTTTTTT	CASSLTGDEKLFF
TRBJ2-7	TRBV7-3	.	.	TGTGCCAGCAGCTTATCCGCAGGGCGACAGTACGAGCAGTACTTC	CASSLSAGRQYEQYF